Included here is one T cell receptor beta chain sequence, with context. Its specific antigen is unknown. No quality values exist for individual bases; no much larger clone is one base distant. These data originate in a study of graft-versus-host responses after intestinal transplantation (dated by TCRdb to the early 2020s). The study in broad terms: The transplants that recipients got were multivisceral, liver-intestinal, or isolated intestinal. Anti-thymocyte globulin induction was given to all recipients, followed by maintenance tacrolimus and steroids for two to four years. After intestinal transplantation, graft-versus-host and host-versus-graft alloreactive T cell clones were followed in the graft, circulation and bone marrow using bulk TCR-beta CDR3 sequencing. To identify alloreactive clones, pre-transplant mixed lymphocyte reaction products were sequenced and compared with unstimulated pre-transplant donor and recipient T cells. The cohort enrolled 20 to 25 intestinal transplant recipients, one of whom was a retransplant, and a few patients without pretransplant specimens were excluded. A peak of at least 4% donor T cells among recipient peripheral blood mononuclear cells was the definition used for donor T cell macrochimerism. Instead of going to the commercial service, samples from a few later patients were sequenced in-house on an Illumina MiSeq and processed with MiXCR. The paper as a whole reports these results and caveats: High GvH to HvG T cell clonal ratios were observed in the allografts of patients with donor T cell macrochimerism. Early after transplant, peak levels of circulating GvH clones were found to be associated with declines in HvG clones. The relatively low number and heterogeneity of intestinal transplant patients limited the conclusions. GvH clones were detected in recipient bone marrow, and some of these GvH clones were observed earlier in ileal mucosa or blood, consistent with an intestinal mucosal origin.

Receptor libraries were prepared by the immunoSEQ multiplex PCR assay. For most patients, genomic DNA was isolated with the Qiagen DNeasy Blood and Tissue Kit and shipped frozen to Adaptive Biotechnologies for TCR sequencing. High-throughput TCR-beta CDR3 sequencing of genomic DNA from most patients was performed by Adaptive Biotechnologies. The study's own analysis went as follows. Adaptive's ImmunoSEQ software was the source of the TCR sequencing data for 18 patients, while three other patients were processed with MiXCR and VDJtools. CD4 versus CD8 sorting errors were corrected by removing sequences found in both subsets at a frequency ratio below 5:1. Because the origin of CDR3 nucleotide sequences shared between donor and recipient could not be assigned, those sequences were removed. Alloreactive clones required at least 2-fold expansion over unstimulated cells and minimum CFSE-low frequency of 0.002% (template counts) or 0.001% (read counts). A clone was considered mappable if detected in the sequenced pre-transplant spleen, lymph node, or MLR CFSE-low populations of the donor or recipient. Cumulative frequency of alloreactive clones was calculated as a percentage of all sequences weighted by copy number. Sourced from immuneACCESS, this table was stored by TCRdb with only in-frame sequences that have V and J called. A share of the clones is absent; for the studies checked, an unresolved V gene accounts for under half, and the remainder has no known explanation. The V and J calls and clone size come from that table; D and trimming were worked out from the DNA. The sample table shows tens of thousands of clones, and approximately 94% are seen once. About 0.2% of the sample is taken by the ten largest.

Reading the label with the study, this specimen's time point is: cells obtained before transplantation from donor or recipient. CD3+CD4+ and CD3+CD8+ populations were FACS-sorted from unstimulated pre-transplant donor and recipient cells taken from spleen or lymph nodes. According to the germline V gene (reference sequence), CDR1 reads LNHDA and CDR2 reads SQIVND. The germline V and J ends show losses of 5 bases and 5 bases respectively, and no gene match explains 12 bases of the junction. The CDR3, from cysteine to phenylalanine, totals 16 residues. Of all the DNA, just the CDR3 is kept, 48 bases in frame from base 1.

This receptor was obtained from a human donor who was the organ donor for an intestinal transplant. Sequencing was performed on unstimulated CD4+ T cells sorted from spleen or lymph node cells, taken before transplant. The chain was built from TRBV19 and TRBJ2-7; 10 bases in the middle match TRBD2. The DNA reads as follows: TGTGCCAGTAGTGGCACCGGGACTAGCGAACTCCACGAGCAGTACTTC. Its protein product is CASSGTGTSELHEQYF.